The clone carrying this TCR beta chain has a count of ten or more. Its antigen is undetermined. These data belong to a study of metastatic and nonmetastatic thyroid tumors. Regarding the study as a whole: Compared with benign nodules, malignant thyroid tumors were reported to have significantly higher TCR beta diversity in both blood and tumor.

V was cut by 4 bases and J by 10 bases, with 7 bases left in between. Looked up from germline, CDR1 is GTSNPN and CDR2 is SVGIG (reference sequence). The CDR3 totals 9 residues. Using MiXCR, TCRdb re-called clones from the PCR reads. The table records 25,000 to 30,000 clones, more than 20% of them present only once. Prior to thyroid surgery, none of the patients had received any treatment. This TCR derives from a female donor with papillary thyroid cancer or a benign thyroid nodule (not recorded which). Some clones in this sample may be carry-over from other donors' samples. The specimen sequenced was blood. The chain has TRBV30 and TRBJ1-1, with D unclear. DNA of the CDR3: TGTGCCTGGAATATGGGAGCTTTCTTT. Translated, it gives CAWNMGAFF.